This is a list of T cell receptor beta chains from one sample in a study of shared clonotypes between healthy human individuals. TCRdb's table, derived via immunoSEQ multiplex PCR, lists solely in-frame clones and lacks some. The sample has about 460,000 clones, over 60% seen once. Input material: PBMCs. These receptors were obtained from a woman in her thirties or forties in good health. Some clones in this sample may be carry-over from other donors' samples. CDR3s include the opening cysteine and the closing phenylalanine or tryptophan. The order of the fields is D gene, J gene, V gene, clone size, CDR3 protein, CDR3 DNA. The D gene is left open where the match is weak. Clone sizes are given selectively: once, few, many, or a class where the clone is expanded.

D gene: TRBD2; J gene: TRBJ2-5; V gene: TRBV30; clone size: -; CDR3 protein: CAWSVGIAGHQETQYF; CDR3 DNA: TGTGCCTGGAGTGTAGGGATAGCGGGCCACCAAGAGACCCAGTACTTC
D gene: -; J gene: TRBJ2-6; V gene: TRBV28; clone size: -; CDR3 protein: CASMTARSGANVLTF; CDR3 DNA: TGTGCCAGCATGACAGCCCGCTCTGGGGCCAACGTCCTGACTTTC
D gene: -; J gene: TRBJ1-2; V gene: TRBV7-9; clone size: few; CDR3 protein: CASSSDTNYGYTF; CDR3 DNA: TGTGCCAGCAGCTCGGACACAAACTATGGCTACACCTTC
D gene: -; J gene: TRBJ2-7; V gene: TRBV18; clone size: -; CDR3 protein: CASSPSGGYEQYF; CDR3 DNA: TGTGCCAGCTCACCATCCGGCGGCTACGAGCAGTACTTC
D gene: -; J gene: TRBJ1-2; V gene: TRBV7-3; clone size: -; CDR3 protein: CASSLGGDGYTF; CDR3 DNA: TGTGCCAGCAGCTTAGGCGGGGACGGCTACACCTTC
D gene: -; J gene: TRBJ2-2; V gene: TRBV5-6; clone size: -; CDR3 protein: CASSSLPGQYTGELFF; CDR3 DNA: TGTGCCAGCAGCTCGCTACCGGGACAATACACCGGGGAGCTGTTTTTT
D gene: TRBD2; J gene: TRBJ2-3; V gene: TRBV5-1; clone size: many; CDR3 protein: CASSQTGLAGSTDTQYF; CDR3 DNA: TGCGCCAGCAGCCAAACGGGACTAGCGGGGAGCACAGATACGCAGTATTTT
D gene: -; J gene: TRBJ1-4; V gene: TRBV5-4; clone size: -; CDR3 protein: CASSLRGNEKLFF; CDR3 DNA: TGTGCCAGCAGCTTACGAGGGAATGAAAAACTGTTTTTT
D gene: TRBD1; J gene: TRBJ2-7; V gene: TRBV10-3; clone size: -; CDR3 protein: CAISEPGTGGTYF; CDR3 DNA: TGTGCCATCAGTGAGCCCGGGACAGGGGGCACGTACTTC
D gene: -; J gene: TRBJ2-3; V gene: TRBV2; clone size: -; CDR3 protein: CASSEFSGISDTQYF; CDR3 DNA: TGTGCCAGCAGTGAATTTTCGGGGATCTCAGATACGCAGTATTTT
D gene: -; J gene: TRBJ2-5; V gene: TRBV19; clone size: -; CDR3 protein: CASSTQVQETQYF; CDR3 DNA: TGTGCCAGTAGTACGCAGGTCCAAGAGACCCAGTACTTC
D gene: TRBD2; J gene: TRBJ2-7; V gene: TRBV5-4; clone size: few; CDR3 protein: CASSFTSGRSDEQYF; CDR3 DNA: TGTGCCAGCAGCTTTACTAGCGGGAGGTCTGACGAGCAGTACTTC
D gene: -; J gene: TRBJ2-5; V gene: TRBV14; clone size: -; CDR3 protein: CASSHLPLGLAHLQETQYF; CDR3 DNA: TGTGCCAGCAGCCATCTCCCCCTGGGCCTAGCGCACCTACAAGAGACCCAGTACTTC
D gene: -; J gene: TRBJ2-1; V gene: TRBV5-1; clone size: -; CDR3 protein: CASSLGATGYQFF; CDR3 DNA: TGCGCCAGCAGCTTGGGGGCGACGGGGTATCAGTTCTTC
D gene: -; J gene: TRBJ2-3; V gene: TRBV6-1; clone size: -; CDR3 protein: CASSEIRELTDTQYF; CDR3 DNA: TGTGCCAGCAGTGAAATCCGGGAGTTGACAGATACGCAGTATTTT
D gene: -; J gene: TRBJ2-7; V gene: TRBV5-5; clone size: -; CDR3 protein: CASSLGGGYEQYF; CDR3 DNA: TGTGCCAGCAGCTTGGGGGGAGGCTACGAGCAGTACTTC
D gene: TRBD1; J gene: TRBJ2-7; V gene: TRBV25-1; clone size: -; CDR3 protein: CASSEYPGQGSYEQYF; CDR3 DNA: TGTGCCAGCAGTGAATATCCAGGACAGGGGTCCTACGAGCAGTACTTC
D gene: TRBD2; J gene: TRBJ2-7; V gene: TRBV4-3; clone size: -; CDR3 protein: CASSQEGTSGSIEQYF; CDR3 DNA: TGCGCCAGCAGCCAAGAAGGGACTAGCGGGAGTATCGAGCAGTACTTC
D gene: TRBD1; J gene: TRBJ2-1; V gene: TRBV15; clone size: -; CDR3 protein: CATRALDRLGNEQFF; CDR3 DNA: TGTGCCACCAGAGCCCTGGACAGGTTGGGGAATGAGCAGTTCTTC
D gene: TRBD2; J gene: TRBJ2-7; V gene: TRBV7-2; clone size: -; CDR3 protein: CASSLAVSGRFSYEQYF; CDR3 DNA: TGTGCCAGCAGCTTAGCCGTAAGCGGGAGGTTCTCCTACGAGCAGTACTTC
D gene: -; J gene: TRBJ2-5; V gene: TRBV11-2; clone size: -; CDR3 protein: CASSLYRSGEGGWETQYF; CDR3 DNA: TGTGCCAGCAGTCTCTACCGGAGTGGAGAGGGGGGTTGGGAGACCCAGTACTTC
D gene: -; J gene: TRBJ1-5; V gene: TRBV1; clone size: many; CDR3 protein: CTSSHGQPGTPQHF; CDR3 DNA: TGCACCAGCAGCCATGGACAGCCCGGGACGCCCCAGCATTTT
D gene: -; J gene: TRBJ2-5; V gene: TRBV7-9; clone size: -; CDR3 protein: CADQDRKETQYF; CDR3 DNA: TGTGCCGACCAAGACAGGAAAGAGACCCAGTACTTC
D gene: -; J gene: TRBJ2-1; V gene: TRBV30; clone size: -; CDR3 protein: CAWSVWARTGTEQFF; CDR3 DNA: TGTGCCTGGAGTGTTTGGGCCAGGACCGGCACCGAGCAGTTCTTC
D gene: TRBD2; J gene: TRBJ2-5; V gene: TRBV28; clone size: -; CDR3 protein: CASRFSGSETQYF; CDR3 DNA: TGTGCCAGCAGGTTTAGCGGGAGTGAGACCCAGTACTTC
D gene: -; J gene: TRBJ2-7; V gene: TRBV7-6; clone size: -; CDR3 protein: CASSRTYEQYF; CDR3 DNA: TGTGCCAGCAGCAGGACCTACGAGCAGTACTTC
D gene: TRBD1; J gene: TRBJ2-5; V gene: TRBV18; clone size: -; CDR3 protein: CASSTGSETQYF; CDR3 DNA: TGTGCCAGCTCGACAGGGTCAGAGACCCAGTACTTC
D gene: TRBD2; J gene: TRBJ2-3; V gene: TRBV7-9; clone size: -; CDR3 protein: CASSSVAGAITDTQYF; CDR3 DNA: TGTGCCAGCAGCTCGGTAGCGGGAGCTATCACAGATACGCAGTATTTT
D gene: -; J gene: TRBJ1-1; V gene: TRBV10-2; clone size: -; CDR3 protein: CASSEGGNTEAFF; CDR3 DNA: TGCGCCAGCAGTGAGGGGGGGAACACTGAAGCTTTCTTT